This T cell receptor (beta chain) was observed in a study of blood T cell repertoires in COVID-19. The wider study: COVID-19 samples, acute and convalescent, were from the United States, Italy and Spain. Sources were T cells, B-cell-depleted T cells, or PBMCs; the material itself was cDNA or gDNA.

CDR3 size: 13 residues. V lost 3 bases, J lost 3 bases, and 10 bases lay in between. Germline loops: CDR1 SGHRS, CDR2 YFSETQ. The authors' processing: From reference gene primer amplification, estimates of nucleated cell counts were derived. Generated by immunoSEQ multiplex PCR, the TCRdb table keeps only in-frame clones and is missing some. D and trimming come from the DNA, and the V and J calls and clone size come from that table. Of 20,000 to 25,000 clones in the sample, about 88% were seen once. Sequencing input: peripheral blood. This clonotype originated in a human donor in a cohort sampled during active COVID-19. The donor label of this sample is uncertain. The V call is TRBV5-1, the J call TRBJ2-7, with D perhaps matching TRBD1 (5 bases). CDR3 loop: CASSWGWGYEQYF. The CDR3 nucleotides read TGCGCCAGCAGCTGGGGCTGGGGCTACGAGCAGTACTTC.